A selection of T cell receptor beta chains follows, all from one sample in a study of blood T cell repertoires in COVID-19. Libraries were prepared by immunoSEQ multiplex PCR; TCRdb keeps only in-frame clonotypes and omits some of them. In the table there are about 200,000 clones, roughly four fifths of which are singletons. Input material: peripheral blood. Receptors originate from a human donor with acute or convalescent COVID-19. The donor label of this sample is uncertain. The CDR3 runs from the conserved cysteine through the conserved F or W. A D gene is named only where the DNA matches it firmly. Only part of the rows carry a size: once, few, many, or a class if the clone is expanded.

j_call v_call d_call clone_size cdr3_nt cdr3_aa
TRBJ2-5 TRBV5-4 . few TGTGCCAGCAGCAACCCTGGGACTCTGCAAGAGACCCAGTACTTC CASSNPGTLQETQYF
TRBJ1-1 TRBV6-5 . . TGTGCCAGCAGTCCGACAGGAAAGAACACTGAAGCTTTCTTT CASSPTGKNTEAFF
TRBJ2-2 TRBV5-6 TRBD2 . TGTGCCAGCAGCTTGTTCGCTAGCGGGAACACCGGGGAGCTGTTTTTT CASSLFASGNTGELFF
TRBJ1-1 TRBV28 . . TGTGCCAGCAGTCCGCAGGACAGGAACACTGAAGCTTTCTTT CASSPQDRNTEAFF
TRBJ1-2 TRBV10-1 . . TGCGCCAGCAGTGAGTCTGGCAGGGGTTCCTATGGCTACACCTTC CASSESGRGSYGYTF
TRBJ2-5 TRBV9 TRBD1 . TGTGCCAGCAGCCCTCAGGGGGCGCCGGTAGAGACCCAGTACTTC CASSPQGAPVETQYF
TRBJ1-2 TRBV6-1 . . TGTGCCAGCAGTGAACTGGCAGGGAGGGCTGGCTACACCTTC CASSELAGRAGYTF
TRBJ1-2 TRBV3-1/TRBV3-2 . . TGTGCCAGCAGTCCACAGGGATTCGACTATGGCTACACCTTC CASSPQGFDYGYTF
TRBJ1-3 TRBV5-3 TRBD1 . TGTGCCAGAAGCTTGGTGGTCAGGGGGTCGAGCTCTGGAAACACCATATATTTT CARSLVVRGSSSGNTIYF
TRBJ1-1 TRBV5-1 TRBD1 . TGCGCCAGCAGCTTATCAGGGGGAAACACTGAAGCTTTCTTT CASSLSGGNTEAFF
TRBJ1-5 TRBV5-6 TRBD1 . TGTGCCAGCAGCTTGGCACAGGGGGCGCCCCAGCCCCAGCATTTT CASSLAQGAPQPQHF
TRBJ1-6 TRBV7-2 TRBD1 . TGTGCCAGCAGCCTAGCGGGACAGGGGGTGTCACCCCTCCACTTT CASSLAGQGVSPLHF
TRBJ1-2 TRBV3-1/TRBV3-2 . . TGTGCCAGCAGCCAAGATACGCGGGGCTATGGCTACACCTTC CASSQDTRGYGYTF
TRBJ1-1 TRBV27 . . TGTGCCAGCAGTTTTACACAGTACACTGAAGCTTTCTTT CASSFTQYTEAFF
TRBJ1-6 TRBV10-3 . . TGTGCCATCAGTGAGTCTGGTCTGAGCCTCCACTTT CAISESGLSLHF
TRBJ2-4 TRBV4-2 . . TGTGCCAGCAGCCAAGATCCATCTGGCGGGAAGCCGGTCATTCAGTACTTC CASSQDPSGGKPVIQYF
TRBJ2-2 TRBV5-1 . once TGCGCCAGCAGTTATTCCGGGGTCTTAACCGGGGAGCTGTTTTTT CASSYSGVLTGELFF
TRBJ2-1 TRBV19 TRBD2 few TGTGCCAGTAGTGGAGGGACTAGCGGGATATACAATGAGCAGTTCTTC CASSGGTSGIYNEQFF
TRBJ2-3 TRBV5-1 . . TGCGCCAGCAGCTCCCGACAGGTAACCACAGATACGCAGTATTTT CASSSRQVTTDTQYF
TRBJ1-5 TRBV28 TRBD1 . TGTGCCAGCAGGGGGACAGGGGGCTATCAGCCCCAGCATTTT CASRGTGGYQPQHF
TRBJ2-7 TRBV5-4 . . TGTGCCAGCAGCTCCCGAGGGAACTCCTACGAGCAGTACTTC CASSSRGNSYEQYF
TRBJ1-1 TRBV6-1 . . TGTGCCAGCAGTGACAAACAGGTCCACACTGAAGCTTTCTTT CASSDKQVHTEAFF
TRBJ2-7 TRBV28 TRBD2 . TGTGCCAGCAGCCCCATACTAGCGGGAGACTACGAGCAGTACTTC CASSPILAGDYEQYF
TRBJ1-1 TRBV6-5 TRBD1 few TGTGCCAGCAGTTACTCCCGAACAGGGGATACTGAAGCTTTCTTT CASSYSRTGDTEAFF
TRBJ2-3 TRBV28 TRBD2 once TGTGCCAGCAGTTTAGGGCTAGCGGGAGGTTCAGATACGCAGTATTTT CASSLGLAGGSDTQYF
TRBJ1-4 TRBV5-1 . . TGCGCCAGCAGCACAGCGGGGACGAATGAAAAACTGTTTTTT CASSTAGTNEKLFF
TRBJ1-2 TRBV10-3 . once TGTGCCATCAGTGAGGGTCAGGGCTTCGGCTACACCTTC CAISEGQGFGYTF
TRBJ2-7 TRBV6-1 . once TGTGCCAGCAGTGAAGCCCGACTCTACGAGCAGTACTTC CASSEARLYEQYF
TRBJ1-4 TRBV7-6 TRBD1 . TGTGCCAGCAGCTCCCCGGCCGCGACAGGGTCTGAAAAACTGTTTTTT CASSSPAATGSEKLFF
TRBJ2-7 TRBV14 . . TGTGCCAGCAGCCAAGCCCCTGGGCGAGCCTCCTACGAGCAGTACTTC CASSQAPGRASYEQYF
TRBJ2-1 TRBV10-1 . . TGCGCCAGCGGCGGGGGGACAGTCTCCTACAATGAGCAGTTCTTC CASGGGTVSYNEQFF
TRBJ2-5 TRBV7-3 . once TGTGCCAGCAGCTTACTTGCGGCCCAGGGGACCCAGTACTTC CASSLLAAQGTQYF
TRBJ2-2 TRBV7-2 TRBD1 . TGTGCCAGCAGCCGGGACAGGGTAACTGGGGAGCTGTTTTTT CASSRDRVTGELFF
TRBJ2-7 TRBV6-2/TRBV6-3 TRBD2 . TGTGCCAGCAGTTACGGGGGACTAGCGGGAGTTAGCTACGAGCAGTACTTC CASSYGGLAGVSYEQYF
TRBJ1-5 TRBV28 TRBD1 . TGTGCCAGCAGTGAAGGGGGCGCGGGCAATCAGCCCCAGCATTTT CASSEGGAGNQPQHF
TRBJ1-1 TRBV19 TRBD1 . TGTGCCAGTAGCATTACAGGGGGCGAGACTGAAGCTTTCTTT CASSITGGETEAFF
TRBJ2-1 TRBV7-2 TRBD2 . TGTGCCAGCAGCTTAGCGGGAGGGCGGAATGAGCAGTTCTTC CASSLAGGRNEQFF
TRBJ2-2 TRBV19 TRBD1 once TGTGCCAGTCACGTGACAGGGACCGGGGAGCTGTTTTTT CASHVTGTGELFF
TRBJ1-1 TRBV5-1 TRBD1 . TGCGCCAGCAGCCCTGGGACAGTAGGTGAAGCTTTCTTT CASSPGTVGEAFF
TRBJ2-7 TRBV27 TRBD1 . TGTGCCAGCAGACCGGGACAGGGGGTCAACGAGCAGTACTTC CASRPGQGVNEQYF
TRBJ1-5 TRBV6-5 . . TGTGCCAGCAGTTACGGACAGAGTCAGCCCCAGCATTTT CASSYGQSQPQHF
TRBJ1-1 TRBV19 . . TGTGCCACCGGTGAAAGGAACACTGAAGCTTTCTTT CATGERNTEAFF
TRBJ2-1 TRBV2 . . TGTGCCAGCAGTGAAAGAGGATCGTACAATGAGCAGTTCTTC CASSERGSYNEQFF
TRBJ2-3 TRBV11-2 . . TGTGCCAGCAGCTTAAATTTCGGGTTCACAGATACGCAGTATTTT CASSLNFGFTDTQYF
TRBJ1-1 TRBV7-2 . . TGTGCCAGCAGCCCCCTAGCGAGCACTGAAGCTTTCTTT CASSPLASTEAFF
TRBJ1-4 TRBV9 TRBD1 few TGTGCCAGCAGCGTAGAACAGGGGATTGGTGAAAAACTGTTTTTT CASSVEQGIGEKLFF
TRBJ1-3 TRBV30 . once TGTGCCTGGAGCGTTGGACAGCTTAACTCTGGAAACACCATATATTTT CAWSVGQLNSGNTIYF
TRBJ2-1 TRBV2 TRBD2 . TGTGCCAGCAAGACTAGCGGGAGCTACAATGAGCAGTTCTTC CASKTSGSYNEQFF
TRBJ2-2 TRBV7-3 . . TGTGCCAGCAGCCGACCCGGGACAACCTTCACCGGGGAGCTGTTTTTT CASSRPGTTFTGELFF
TRBJ1-2 TRBV4-1 . few TGCGCCAGCAGCCAAGAGGGGGCCAGCTATGGCTACACCTTC CASSQEGASYGYTF